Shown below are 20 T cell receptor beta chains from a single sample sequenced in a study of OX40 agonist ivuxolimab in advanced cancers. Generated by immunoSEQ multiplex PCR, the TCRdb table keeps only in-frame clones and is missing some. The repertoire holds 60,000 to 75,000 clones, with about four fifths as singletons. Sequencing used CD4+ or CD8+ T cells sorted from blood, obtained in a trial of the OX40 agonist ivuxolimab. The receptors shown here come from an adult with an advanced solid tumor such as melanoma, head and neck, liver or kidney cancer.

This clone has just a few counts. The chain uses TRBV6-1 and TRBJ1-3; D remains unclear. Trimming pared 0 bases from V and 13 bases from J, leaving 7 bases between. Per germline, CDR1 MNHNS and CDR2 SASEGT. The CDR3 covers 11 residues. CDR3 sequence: CASSEATLIYF. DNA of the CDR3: TGTGCCAGCAGTGAAGCAACCCTAATATATTTT.

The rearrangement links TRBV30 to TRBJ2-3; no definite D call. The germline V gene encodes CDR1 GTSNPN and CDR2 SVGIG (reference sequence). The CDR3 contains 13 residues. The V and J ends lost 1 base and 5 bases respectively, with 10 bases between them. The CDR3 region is CAWSGLTGDTQYF. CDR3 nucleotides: TGTGCCTGGAGTGGGCTAACGGGAGATACGCAGTATTTT. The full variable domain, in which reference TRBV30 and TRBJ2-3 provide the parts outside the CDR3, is SQTIHQWPATLVQPVGSPLSLECTVEGTSNPNLYWYRQAAGRGLQLLFYSVGIGQISSEVPQNLSASRPQDRQFILSSKKLLLSDSGFYLCAWSGLTGDTQYFGPGTRLTVL.

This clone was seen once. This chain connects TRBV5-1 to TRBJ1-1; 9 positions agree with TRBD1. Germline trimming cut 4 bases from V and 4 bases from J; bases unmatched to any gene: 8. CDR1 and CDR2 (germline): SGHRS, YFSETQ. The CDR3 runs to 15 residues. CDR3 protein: CASSPIPDRGTEAFF. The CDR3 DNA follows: TGCGCCAGCAGCCCCATACCGGACAGGGGCACTGAAGCTTTCTTT.

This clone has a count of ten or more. The CDR3 nucleotides are TGTGCCAGCAGCCAAGACGAGACCTGGTTTTCTGGAAACACCATATATTTT. It translates to CASSQDETWFSGNTIYF. The chain combines TRBV14 with TRBJ1-3; D unclear. Trimming cost V 0 bases and J 1 base, with 13 bases left between them. The CDR3 is 17 residues long. CDR1 is SGHDN and CDR2 is FVKESK in the germline V gene.

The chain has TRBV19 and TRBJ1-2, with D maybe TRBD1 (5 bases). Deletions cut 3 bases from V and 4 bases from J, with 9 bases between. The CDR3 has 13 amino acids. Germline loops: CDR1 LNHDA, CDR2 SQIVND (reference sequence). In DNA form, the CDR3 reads TGTGCCAGTAGTATGGGGGGTGGCTATGGCTACACCTTC. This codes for CASSMGGGYGYTF.

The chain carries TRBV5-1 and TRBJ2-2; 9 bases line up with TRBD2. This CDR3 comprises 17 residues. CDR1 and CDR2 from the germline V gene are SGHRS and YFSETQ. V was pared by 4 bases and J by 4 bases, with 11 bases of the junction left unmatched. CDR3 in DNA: TGCGCCAGCAGCCTGGGCGGTAGCGGGGGCCTCACCGGGGAGCTGTTTTTT. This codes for CASSLGGSGGLTGELFF. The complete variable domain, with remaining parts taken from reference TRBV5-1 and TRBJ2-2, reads KAGVTQTPRYLIKTRGQQVTLSCSPISGHRSVSWYQQTPGQGLQFLFEYFSETQRNKGNFPGRFSGRQFSNSRSEMNVSTLELGDSALYLCASSLGGSGGLTGELFFGEGSRLTVL.

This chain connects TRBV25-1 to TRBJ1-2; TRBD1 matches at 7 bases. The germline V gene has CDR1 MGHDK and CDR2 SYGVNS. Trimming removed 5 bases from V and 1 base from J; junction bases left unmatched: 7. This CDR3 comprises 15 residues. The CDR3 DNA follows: TGTGCCAGCAGTCATAGGGACAGCCTTAACTATGGCTACACCTTC. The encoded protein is CASSHRDSLNYGYTF.

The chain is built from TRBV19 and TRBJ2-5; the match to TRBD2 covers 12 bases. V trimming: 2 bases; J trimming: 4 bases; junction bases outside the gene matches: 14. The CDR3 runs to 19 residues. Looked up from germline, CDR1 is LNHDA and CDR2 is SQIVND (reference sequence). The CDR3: CASSIPPSGGAGILETQYF. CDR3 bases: TGTGCCAGTAGTATACCTCCTAGCGGGGGGGCCGGAATTCTAGAGACCCAGTACTTC.

DNA of the CDR3: TGTGCCAGCAGCCCAGTGATTGGCTACACCTTC. Residues: CASSPVIGYTF. This rearrangement joins TRBV11-2 to TRBJ1-2; D is unresolved. Germline V CDR1 and CDR2: SGHAT, FQNNGV. With 5 bases removed from V and 7 bases from J, the gap between germline ends came to 8 bases. The CDR3 has 11 residues.

CDR3 loop: CASSTKAGNYGYTF. The DNA of the CDR3 is TGTGCCAGCAGCACTAAAGCAGGGAACTATGGCTACACCTTC. This chain connects TRBV5-4 to TRBJ1-2; TRBD1 might be the D (5 bases). Germline values: CDR1 SGHNT, CDR2 YYREEE (reference sequence). V was trimmed by 4 bases and J by 2 bases, leaving 12 bases between them. This CDR3 is 14 amino acids long.

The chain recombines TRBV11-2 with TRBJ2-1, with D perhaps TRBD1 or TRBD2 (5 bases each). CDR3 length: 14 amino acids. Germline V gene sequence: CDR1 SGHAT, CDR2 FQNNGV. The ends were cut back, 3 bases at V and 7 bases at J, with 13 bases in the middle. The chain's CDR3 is CASSLDGTWNEQFF. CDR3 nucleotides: TGTGCCAGCAGCTTGGACGGGACGTGGAATGAGCAGTTCTTC.

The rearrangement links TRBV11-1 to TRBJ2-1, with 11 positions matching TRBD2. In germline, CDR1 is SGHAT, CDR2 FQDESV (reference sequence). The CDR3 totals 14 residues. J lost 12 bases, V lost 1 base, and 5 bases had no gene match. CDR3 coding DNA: TGTGCCAGCAGCTTAGTTAGCGGGGGGGGTTCGCAGTTCTTC. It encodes CASSLVSGGGSQFF.

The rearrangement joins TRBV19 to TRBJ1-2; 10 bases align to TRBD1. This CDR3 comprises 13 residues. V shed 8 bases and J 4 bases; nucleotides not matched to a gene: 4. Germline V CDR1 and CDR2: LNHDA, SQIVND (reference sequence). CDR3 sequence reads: CASGDRGGYGYTF. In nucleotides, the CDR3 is TGTGCCAGTGGGGACAGGGGAGGCTATGGCTACACCTTC.

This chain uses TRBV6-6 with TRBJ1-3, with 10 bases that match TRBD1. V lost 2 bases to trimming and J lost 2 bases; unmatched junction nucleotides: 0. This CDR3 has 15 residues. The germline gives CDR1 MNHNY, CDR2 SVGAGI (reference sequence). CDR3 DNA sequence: TGTGCCAGCAGTTACGACAGGGGGCCTGGAAACACCATATATTTT. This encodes CASSYDRGPGNTIYF.

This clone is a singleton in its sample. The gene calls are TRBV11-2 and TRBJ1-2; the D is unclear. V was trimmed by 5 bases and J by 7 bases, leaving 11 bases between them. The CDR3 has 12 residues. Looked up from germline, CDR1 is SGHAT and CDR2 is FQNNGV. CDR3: CASSRKSPGYTF. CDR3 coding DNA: TGTGCCAGCAGCCGAAAATCTCCTGGCTACACCTTC.

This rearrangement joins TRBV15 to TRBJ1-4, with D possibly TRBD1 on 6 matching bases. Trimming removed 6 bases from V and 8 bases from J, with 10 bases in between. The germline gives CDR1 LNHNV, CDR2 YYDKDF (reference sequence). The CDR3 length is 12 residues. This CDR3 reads CATSAGEEKLFF. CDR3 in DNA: TGTGCCACCAGTGCAGGGGAGGAAAAACTGTTTTTT.

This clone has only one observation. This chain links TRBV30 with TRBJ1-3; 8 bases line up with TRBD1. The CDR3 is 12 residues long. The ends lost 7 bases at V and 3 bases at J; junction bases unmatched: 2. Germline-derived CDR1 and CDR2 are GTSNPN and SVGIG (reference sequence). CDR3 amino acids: CALDRDGNTIYF. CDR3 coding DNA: TGTGCCTTGGACAGGGATGGAAACACCATATATTTT. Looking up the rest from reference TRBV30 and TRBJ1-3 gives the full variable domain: SQTIHQWPATLVQPVGSPLSLECTVEGTSNPNLYWYRQAAGRGLQLLFYSVGIGQISSEVPQNLSASRPQDRQFILSSKKLLLSDSGFYLCALDRDGNTIYFGEGSWLTVV.

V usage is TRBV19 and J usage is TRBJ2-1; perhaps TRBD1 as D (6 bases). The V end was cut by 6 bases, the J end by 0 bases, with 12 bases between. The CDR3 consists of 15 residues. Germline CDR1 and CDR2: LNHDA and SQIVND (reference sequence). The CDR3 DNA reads TGTGCCAGTAGCACAACGACAGGCTCCTACAATGAGCAGTTCTTC. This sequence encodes CASSTTTGSYNEQFF.

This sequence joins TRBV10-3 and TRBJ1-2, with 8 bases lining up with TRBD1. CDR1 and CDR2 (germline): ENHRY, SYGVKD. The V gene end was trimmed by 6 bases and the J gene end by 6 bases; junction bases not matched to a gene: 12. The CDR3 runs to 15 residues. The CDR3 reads CAIREDGATGDGYTF. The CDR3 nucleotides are TGTGCCATCAGAGAGGACGGAGCGACAGGGGATGGCTACACCTTC.

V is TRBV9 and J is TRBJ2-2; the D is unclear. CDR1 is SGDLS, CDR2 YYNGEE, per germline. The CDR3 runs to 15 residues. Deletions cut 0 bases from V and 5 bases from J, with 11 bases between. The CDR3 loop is CASSVEDLSTGELFF. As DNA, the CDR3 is TGTGCCAGCAGCGTAGAAGACCTAAGTACCGGGGAGCTGTTTTTT.